This record looks at one T cell receptor beta chain sequence and its context. Its antigen is not identified. This sample stems from a study of T cell responses to AZD1222 COVID-19 vaccine. The wider study: Combined were second doses at about 4 or about 12 weeks. Study results and limitations: Reportedly, nearly half the spike-specific TCRs target unmutated variant regions. Increases in Spike-specific TCR breadth and depth were seen after two AZD1222 doses. At baseline, seropositivity was found in only a handful of AZD1222 recipients.

Assay used: immunoSEQ multiplex PCR; TCRdb lists only in-frame clones, some missing. The sample carries 80,000 or so clones, 80% to 85% recorded once. CDR3 length: 17 residues. Trimming cost V 5 bases and J 2 bases, with 16 bases left between them. The germline gives CDR1 SGHVS, CDR2 FNYEAQ. The sequenced sample was peripheral blood, obtained on day 0 of AZD1222 vaccination. The receptor was derived from an adult in good health. The rearrangement joins TRBV7-6 to TRBJ1-6; possibly TRBD1 for D (5 bases). DNA of the CDR3: TGTGCCAGCAGCGATAGCCCCCGGGGGACCTATAATTCACCCCTCCACTTT. Translating gives CASSDSPRGTYNSPLHF.